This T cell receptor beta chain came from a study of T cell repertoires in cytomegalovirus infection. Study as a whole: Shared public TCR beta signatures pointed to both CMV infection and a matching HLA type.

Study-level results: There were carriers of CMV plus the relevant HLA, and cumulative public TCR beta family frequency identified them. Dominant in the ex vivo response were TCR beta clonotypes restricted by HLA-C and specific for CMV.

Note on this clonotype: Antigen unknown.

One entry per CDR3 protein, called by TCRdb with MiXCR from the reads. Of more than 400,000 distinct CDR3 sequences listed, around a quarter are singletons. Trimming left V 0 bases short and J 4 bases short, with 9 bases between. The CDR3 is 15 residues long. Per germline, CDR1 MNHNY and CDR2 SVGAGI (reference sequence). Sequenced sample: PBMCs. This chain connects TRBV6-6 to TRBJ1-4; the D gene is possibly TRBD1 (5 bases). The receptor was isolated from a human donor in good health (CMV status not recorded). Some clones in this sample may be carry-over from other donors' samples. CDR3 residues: CASSYSGRSNEKLFF. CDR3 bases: TGTGCCAGCAGTTACTCGGGGCGGAGTAATGAAAAACTGTTTTTT.